The 27 T cell receptor beta chains below were found in one sample sequenced in a study of CD8+ T cells in alopecia areata. Sequencing templates came from extracted RNA that was reverse transcribed into cDNA. The repertoire was sequenced with immunoSEQ multiplex PCR; TCRdb's copy has only in-frame clones and lacks some. The repertoire has some 51,000 clones, around 97% of them found once; the top ten carry roughly 24%. The specimen comprised CD8+ T cells sorted from blood, sampled at week 0. The receptors were sampled from a human donor with alopecia areata.

The V call is TRBV7-8, the J call TRBJ1-1; possibly TRBD1 for D (6 bases). V lost 4 bases and J lost 10, with 19 bases in between. CDR1 is SGHVS, CDR2 FQNEAQ, per germline. CDR3 size: 14 residues. The CDR3 loop is CASSSHTGAAAAFF. CDR3 in DNA: TGTGCCAGCAGCTCCCACACGGGGGCGGCGGCAGCTTTCTTT.

The V call is TRBV19, the J call TRBJ2-1; TRBD2 matches 10 bases. CDR1 is LNHDA and CDR2 is SQIVND in the germline V gene (reference sequence). The trim removed 3 bases at V and 4 bases at J, leaving 6 bases unmatched. The CDR3 runs to 16 residues. CDR3 in amino acids: CASSISSGGAYNEQFF. CDR3 DNA sequence: TGTGCCAGTAGTATCTCCAGCGGGGGGGCTTACAATGAGCAGTTCTTC.

The chain uses TRBV5-8 and TRBJ2-3; D may be TRBD1 (6 bases). Germline values: CDR1 SGHTS, CDR2 YDEGEE. CDR3 size: 15 residues. V dropped 4 bases and J dropped 1 base, with 13 bases sitting between them. The CDR3 reads CASSKGDGGTDTQYF. The CDR3 DNA reads TGTGCCAGCAGCAAGGGGGACGGAGGCACAGATACGCAGTATTTT.

The gene calls are TRBV7-2 and TRBJ1-5; D possibly corresponds to TRBD1 (6 bases). Between the trimmed V and J ends, which lost 1 base and 6 bases, there was a span of 19 bases. Germline assignment: CDR1 SGHTA and CDR2 FQGNSA. The CDR3 sequence is 17 residues long. CDR3: CASSLEIRDNPFQPQHF. CDR3 DNA: TGTGCCAGCAGCTTAGAAATCCGGGACAACCCCTTTCAGCCCCAGCATTTT.

The chain joins TRBV19 to TRBJ1-6; D unresolved. The CDR3 spans 16 residues. Germline values: CDR1 LNHDA, CDR2 SQIVND (reference sequence). Trimming removed 2 bases from V and 0 bases from J, with 8 bases in between. CDR3 protein: CASSIMGSSYNSPLHF. The CDR3 coding sequence is TGTGCCAGTAGTATAATGGGGAGCTCCTATAATTCACCCCTCCACTTT.

The chain couples TRBV2 to TRBJ1-1; TRBD1 matches 11 bases. V shed 8 bases and J 7 bases; nucleotides not matched to a gene: 9. The length of the CDR3 is 14 residues. The germline V gene has CDR1 SNHLY and CDR2 FYNNEI. The CDR3 sequence: CASSYGQGADEAFF. The CDR3 DNA follows: TGTGCCAGCTCCTACGGACAGGGGGCAGATGAAGCTTTCTTT.

The chain is built from TRBV25-1 and TRBJ2-7; no clear D. Germline V CDR1 and CDR2: MGHDK, SYGVNS. The CDR3 has 16 amino acids. Trimming took off 4 bases at V and 0 bases at J, with 16 bases between the two ends. CDR3 sequence reads: CASSAGSGGYSYEQYF. In DNA form, the CDR3 reads TGTGCCAGCAGTGCTGGGTCGGGCGGCTACTCCTACGAGCAGTACTTC.

V and J are TRBV29-1 and TRBJ2-4; 7 bases agree with TRBD1. Germline V gene sequence: CDR1 SQVTM, CDR2 ANQGSEA. Germline trimming cut 6 bases from V and 3 bases from J; bases unmatched to any gene: 5. The CDR3 is 13 residues long. Here the CDR3 reads CSVQGVVKNIQYF. CDR3 DNA sequence: TGCAGCGTCCAGGGGGTTGTCAAAAACATTCAGTACTTC.

The chain joins TRBV5-1 to TRBJ2-3; tentative D call: TRBD1 (6 bases). This CDR3 is 14 amino acids long. V lost 6 bases and J lost 1, with 12 bases in between. Germline V CDR1 and CDR2: SGHRS, YFSETQ. As DNA, the CDR3 is TGCGCCAGCACCCAGGGGCCCCGCACAGATACGCAGTATTTT. Translating gives CASTQGPRTDTQYF.

The V gene is TRBV2, the J gene TRBJ2-4, with no clear D. The CDR3 sequence is 15 residues long. Trimming cost V 3 bases and J 1 base, with 10 bases left between them. Germline values: CDR1 SNHLY, CDR2 FYNNEI. In nucleotides, the CDR3 is TGTGCCAGCAGTGACCGACTCGGGGCCAAAAACATTCAGTACTTC. As protein: CASSDRLGAKNIQYF.

This chain uses TRBV2 with TRBJ1-5; D is unresolved. The ends were cut back, 5 bases at V and 9 bases at J, with 11 bases in the middle. The CDR3 runs 12 residues. Germline V gives CDR1 SNHLY, CDR2 FYNNEI. Written as DNA, the CDR3 is TGTGCCAGCAGTCCCGGCCTGTGGCCCCAGCATTTT. It is translated as CASSPGLWPQHF.

V usage is TRBV4-1 and J usage is TRBJ1-2; D is uncertain. This CDR3 has 16 amino acids. V gave up 2 bases and J gave up 2 bases, with 15 bases separating them. Germline CDR1 is MGHRA and CDR2 is YSYEKL. The DNA of the CDR3 is TGCGCCAGCAGCCAATTTCGCGGAGGAAGAAACTATGGCTACACCTTC. Its protein is CASSQFRGGRNYGYTF.

This chain connects TRBV6-1 to TRBJ2-7, with 9 bases fitting TRBD1. J lost 2 bases, V lost 11 bases, and 13 bases had no gene match. This CDR3 comprises 15 residues. Germline V lookup: CDR1 MNHNS, CDR2 SASEGT. The CDR3 DNA reads TGTGCCGTCGAGGGGTCCGGGACAGGGACCTACGAGCAGTACTTC. As protein: CAVEGSGTGTYEQYF.

This chain uses TRBV21-1 with TRBJ2-1; the table assigns TRBD2, which was not confirmed against the DNA. TRBV21-1 is deemed a pseudogene. The CDR3 consists of 22 residues. This chain's CDR3 is CASSKEDLHGFYTGGSYNEQFF. CDR3 sequence (DNA): TGTGCCAGCAGCAAAGAGGATCTTCATGGCTTCTATACGGGGGGCTCCTACAATGAGCAGTTCTTC.

V gene TRBV4-3 combines with J gene TRBJ2-1; TRBD2 aligns across 8 bases. The CDR3 loop spans 16 amino acids. J was trimmed by 0 bases and V by 1 base; bases with no gene match: 2. Germline lookup yields CDR1 LGHNA and CDR2 YSLEER. CDR3 residues: CASSQAGGSSYNEQFF. In DNA, the CDR3 is TGCGCCAGCAGCCAAGCGGGGGGGAGCTCCTACAATGAGCAGTTCTTC.

J is TRBJ2-7 and V is TRBV27, with 9 bases lining up with TRBD1. V trimming: 5 bases; J trimming: 6 bases; junction bases outside the gene matches: 11. The germline CDR1 and CDR2 sequences are MNHEY and SMNVEV (reference sequence). This CDR3 contains 15 residues. CDR3 coding DNA: TGTGCCAGCAGTCCGTCCACCGGGACAGGGCTCGAGCAGTACTTC. Its translation: CASSPSTGTGLEQYF.

The chain links TRBV19 to TRBJ2-2; 8 bases are a match to TRBD2. After removal of 9 bases from V and 3 bases from J, the junction contained 12 bases not matched to a gene. Germline-derived CDR1 and CDR2 are LNHDA and SQIVND (reference sequence). The length of the CDR3 is 16 residues. CDR3 amino acids: CASLGPGLGYTGELFF. The CDR3 DNA reads TGTGCCAGCCTAGGGCCGGGACTAGGGTACACCGGGGAGCTGTTTTTT.

The rearrangement uses TRBV7-9 and TRBJ2-4, with D perhaps being TRBD1 or TRBD2 (5 bases each). The CDR3 covers 19 residues. Between the trimmed V and J ends, which lost 5 bases and 1 base, there was a span of 24 bases. Germline CDR1 SEHNR, CDR2 FQNEAQ (reference sequence). CDR3 protein: CASSTRQPEDASAKNIQYF. In DNA form, the CDR3 reads TGTGCCAGCAGCACCCGACAGCCGGAGGATGCATCGGCCAAAAACATTCAGTACTTC. Drawing the rest from reference TRBV7-9 and TRBJ2-4, the complete variable domain is DTGVSQNPRHKITKRGQNVTFRCDPISEHNRLYWYRQTLGQGPEFLTYFQNEAQLEKSRLLSDRFSAERPKGSFSTLEIQRTEQGDSAMYLCASSTRQPEDASAKNIQYFGAGTRLSVL.

This chain joins TRBV4-3 and TRBJ2-7; 9 nucleotides match TRBD2. The CDR3 extends over 15 amino acids. Germline loops: CDR1 LGHNA, CDR2 YSLEER. V shed 4 bases and J 0 bases; nucleotides not matched to a gene: 4. The chain's CDR3 is CASSRISGGSYEQYF. CDR3 DNA sequence: TGCGCCAGCAGCCGGATTAGCGGGGGCTCCTACGAGCAGTACTTC.

The V gene is TRBV29-1, the J gene TRBJ2-2; tentatively, D is TRBD1 (6 bases). This CDR3 spans 12 amino acids. Germline lookup yields CDR1 SQVTM and CDR2 ANQGSEA. The V and J ends lost 7 bases and 4 bases respectively, with 10 bases between them. The CDR3 spells CSAPDSTGELFF. CDR3 DNA: TGCAGCGCCCCGGACAGCACCGGGGAGCTGTTTTTT.

V is TRBV29-1 and J is TRBJ2-7; D is undetermined. Trimming shortened V by 2 bases and J by 2 bases, and 10 bases separated the two germline ends. Per the germline V gene, CDR1 is SQVTM and CDR2 is ANQGSEA. The CDR3 has 13 amino acids. The CDR3 DNA sequence: TGCAGCGTTGAAAGACATTCACCCTACGAGCAGTACTTC. Translation: CSVERHSPYEQYF.

The rearrangement uses TRBV4-2 and TRBJ2-1; no clear D gene. The CDR3 extends over 12 amino acids. Germline CDR1 LGHNA, CDR2 YNFKEQ. V shed 0 bases and J shed 8 bases, with 5 bases lying between them. DNA for the CDR3: TGTGCCAGCAGCCAAGATAGGGATGAGCAGTTCTTC. It yields the protein CASSQDRDEQFF.

DNA for the CDR3: TGTGCCAGCAGCCACCACCTAGCTAAAGAGACCCAGTACTTC. Translation: CASSHHLAKETQYF. This sequence joins TRBV13 and TRBJ2-5; TRBD2 might be the D (5 bases). The CDR3 has 14 amino acids. Per germline, CDR1 PRHDT and CDR2 FYEKMQ (reference sequence). The V gene lost 5 bases and the J gene lost 3 bases, with 13 bases spanning the gap.

The chain joins TRBV29-1 to TRBJ2-7, with TRBD1 matching 8 bases. CDR1 and CDR2 (germline): SQVTM, ANQGSEA. V lost 6 bases, J lost 2 bases, and 3 bases stayed unmatched. The CDR3 is 12 amino acids. The DNA of the CDR3 is TGCAGCGTGCGGACAGGGACCTACGAGCAGTACTTC. Protein product: CSVRTGTYEQYF.

The chain uses TRBV4-3 and TRBJ2-3; D call uncertain. Trimming took off 0 bases at V and 5 bases at J, with 6 bases between the two ends. The CDR3 has 13 amino acids. From germline, CDR1 is LGHNA and CDR2 YSLEER. The CDR3, as DNA: TGCGCCAGCAGCCAAGAATTCGTAGATACGCAGTATTTT. Its translation: CASSQEFVDTQYF.

The rearrangement uses TRBV13 and TRBJ2-3; D call uncertain. Germline CDR1 reads PRHDT; CDR2 reads FYEKMQ (reference sequence). This CDR3 is built from 13 residues. The ends were cut back, 3 bases at V and 2 bases at J, with 6 bases in the middle. The CDR3 region has the DNA TGTGCCAGCAGCTTGGGCCCCACAGATACGCAGTATTTT. Its translation: CASSLGPTDTQYF.

The chain joins TRBV7-6 to TRBJ1-1; TRBD1 aligns across 7 bases. J was trimmed by 1 base and V by 2 bases; bases with no gene match: 10. The germline CDR1 and CDR2 sequences are SGHVS and FNYEAQ. CDR3 length: 17 amino acids. The DNA of the CDR3 is TGTGCCAGCAGCTTAAACCCCAGGGGGTCGGAGAACACTGAAGCTTTCTTT. Its translation: CASSLNPRGSENTEAFF.